This TCR beta chain derives from a study of cytomegalovirus exposure and HLA in healthy donors. At the level of the study: From donors who were HLA-typed, an early data release held 80 million to 85 million unique TCRs.

V shed 4 bases and J shed 0 bases, with 9 bases lying between them. The CDR3 has 14 amino acids. The germline V gene encodes CDR1 ENHRY and CDR2 SYGVKD. PCR primers comprised 60 Vbeta and 13 Jbeta primers. Clones were read by immunoSEQ multiplex PCR, and TCRdb kept only the in-frame ones, dropping some. The sample carries about 190,000 clones, around 86% recorded once. This chain uses TRBV10-3 with TRBJ1-2; D is possibly TRBD1 (5 bases). Input material: PBMCs. The source of this sequence is a woman under 30 in good health and CMV-seronegative. CDR3 coding DNA: TGTGCCATCAGTGGGGGGGGTACTAACTATGGCTACACCTTC. It is translated as CAISGGGTNYGYTF.